A single sample is the source of the 23 T cell receptor beta chains below, sequenced in a study of blood T cells in healthy people across ages. With a J-beta primer mix and a sample-barcoded 5' primer, a second PCR ran about 7 to 11 cycles. MiXCR, applied by TCRdb to the 5' RACE reads, yields one record per CDR3 protein. Of roughly 800,000 distinct CDR3 sequences in the sample, roughly 53% are singletons; the top ten hold roughly 37%. Material: blood. The origin of the receptors is a man of 80 years or more in good health.

This rearrangement joins TRBV29-1 to TRBJ2-5; D is unresolved. CDR1 is SQVTM, CDR2 ANQGSEA, per germline. V was pared by 3 bases and J by 4 bases, with 15 bases between. The CDR3 length is 14 residues. CDR3 DNA sequence: TGCAGCGTTGATAGGACCGCTTGGGGAGAGACCCAGTACTTC. Translation gives CSVDRTAWGETQYF.

Turning to this clonotype: Compared with germline, one end of the junction differs, possibly owing to a read error. V usage is TRBV5-1 and J usage is TRBJ2-3, with 8 bases fitting TRBD2. CDR3 size: 15 residues. Germline V gene data show CDR1 as SGHRS and CDR2 as YFSETQ. The CDR3 DNA is TGTGCCAGCAGTTTAGTAGCGGGGAGCACAGATACGCAGTATTTT. Translating gives CASSLVAGSTDTQYF.

V is TRBV27 and J is TRBJ2-7; the D gene is possibly TRBD2 (6 bases). The CDR3 is 17 residues long. CDR1 is MNHEY and CDR2 is SMNVEV in the germline V gene (reference sequence). V lost 3 bases and J 1 base, leaving 19 bases between the germline ends. CDR3 in DNA: TGTGCCAGCAGTTTTCGTCTGACAGTCCTAGCGTCCTACGAGCAGTACTTC. Translated: CASSFRLTVLASYEQYF.

This clonotype appeared a few times. This sequence joins TRBV20-1 and TRBJ2-3; TRBD2 matches at 11 bases. CDR3 length: 18 amino acids. J lost 0 bases, V lost 0 bases, and 8 bases had no gene match. Germline-derived CDR1 and CDR2 are DFQATT and SNEGSKA (reference sequence). This CDR3 is CSARDPRLAGRSTDTQYF. The CDR3 DNA reads TGCAGTGCTAGAGACCCTAGACTAGCGGGAAGAAGCACAGATACGCAGTATTTT.

This clonotype appeared a few times. The rearrangement links TRBV24-1 to TRBJ1-2; no clear D. V lost 3 bases, J lost 8 bases, and 12 bases lay in between. The germline V gene has CDR1 KGHDR and CDR2 SFDVKD. The CDR3 is 13 residues long. In DNA, the CDR3 is TGTGCCACCAGTGATCCAAACTCCGGCGGCTACACCTTC. Amino acid sequence: CATSDPNSGGYTF.

J is TRBJ2-7 and V is TRBV2; D is perhaps TRBD2 (6 bases). CDR3 length equals 14 residues. V gave up 8 bases and J gave up 6 bases, with 20 bases separating them. CDR1 is SNHLY and CDR2 is FYNNEI in the germline V gene. The CDR3 sequence: CASVFTYGGGEQYF. CDR3 coding DNA: TGTGCCAGCGTGTTTACATACGGGGGTGGCGAGCAGTACTTC.

The chain recombines TRBV5-1 with TRBJ1-1; D is uncertain. The V end lost 6 bases, the J end lost 1 base, and 13 bases lay between the germline ends. This CDR3 has 14 amino acids. Per germline, CDR1 SGHRS and CDR2 YFSETQ. The CDR3 sequence: CASNPEPPNTEAFF. The CDR3, as DNA: TGCGCCAGCAACCCAGAACCCCCGAACACTGAAGCTTTCTTT.

The CDR3, as DNA: TGCAGTGCCAAGACCGGATACTCTGGAAACACCATATATTTT. This gives the protein CSAKTGYSGNTIYF. The V call is TRBV20-1, the J call TRBJ1-3; D gene ambiguous. The CDR3 consists of 14 residues. Germline CDR1 reads DFQATT; CDR2 reads SNEGSKA (reference sequence). Deletions cut 6 bases from V and 0 bases from J, with 12 bases between.

The CDR3 loop reads CASSWVAGGLSYEQYF. For the CDR3, the DNA is TGTGCCAGCAGCTGGGTAGCGGGAGGGCTTTCCTACGAGCAGTACTTC. The J gene is TRBJ2-7, the V gene TRBV5-6, with 11 bases lining up with TRBD2. This CDR3 region has 16 residues. Germline V lookup: CDR1 SGHDT, CDR2 YYEEEE. V lost 3 bases to trimming and J lost 1 base; unmatched junction nucleotides: 6.

V and J are TRBV6-5 and TRBJ2-5; D is perhaps TRBD2 (7 bases). The J call is doubtful: the DNA matches TRBJ2-7 better. Germline values: CDR1 MNHEY, CDR2 SVGAGI. The CDR3 contains 15 residues. CDR3 in DNA: TGTGCCAGCAGTTACTCGCCGGGGGGCGGGTACGAGCAGTACTTC. Encoded protein: CASSYSPGGGYEQYF.

The rearrangement uses TRBV27 and TRBJ2-4; 9 nucleotides align to TRBD1. Near its end, the DNA agrees better with TRBJ2-7, so the J call may be wrong. Germline CDR1 is MNHEY and CDR2 is SMNVEV (reference sequence). The CDR3 extends over 14 amino acids. CDR3: CASSAGTGWYEQYF. The CDR3 coding sequence is TGTGCCAGCAGTGCCGGGACAGGGTGGTACGAGCAGTACTTC.

V usage is TRBV24-1 and J usage is TRBJ2-1, with D perhaps given as TRBD1 or TRBD2 (6 bases each). V shed 3 bases and J shed 5 bases, with 25 bases lying between them. The CDR3 has 19 amino acids. CDR1 is KGHDR and CDR2 is SFDVKD in the germline V gene. DNA of the CDR3: TGTGCCACCAGTGATCTGAGGGGTCGGGGGCGAGGTTCGGACAATGAGCAGTTCTTC. Translating it yields CATSDLRGRGRGSDNEQFF.

This clonotype has a handful of counts. Sequence at one end of the junction differs from germline and may be a read error. The chain is built from TRBV7-2 and TRBJ2-3; D gene uncertain. Germline CDR1 reads SGHTA; CDR2 reads FQGNSA. This CDR3 has 13 amino acids. The CDR3 is CVSSKDPFDTQYF. CDR3 in DNA: TGTGTCAGCAGCAAAGACCCTTTCGATACGCAGTATTTT.

This rearrangement joins TRBV6-5 to TRBJ1-2, with D unresolved. The CDR3 is made up of 12 amino acids. Per germline, CDR1 MNHEY and CDR2 SVGAGI. V was trimmed by 6 bases and J by 8 bases, leaving 13 bases between them. CDR3 loop: CASSQTNNGYTF. CDR3 bases: TGTGCCAGCAGCCAGACAAACAACGGCTACACCTTC.

This clonotype was counted between two and nine times. The V gene is TRBV7-2, the J gene TRBJ2-1; TRBD2 might be the D (6 bases). Germline V gene data show CDR1 as SGHTA and CDR2 as FQGNSA. The germline V and J ends were trimmed by 5 bases and 2 bases, with 13 bases remaining between them. The length of the CDR3 is 15 residues. The CDR3 sequence is CASSRGRITYNEQFF. In nucleotides, the CDR3 is TGTGCCAGCAGCCGGGGGAGAATCACCTACAATGAGCAGTTCTTC.

In this sample, this clonotype turned up a few times. The chain has TRBV11-2 and TRBJ2-1, with 11 bases that match TRBD2. CDR1 and CDR2 from the germline V gene are SGHAT and FQNNGV. This CDR3 is 16 amino acids long. The V and J ends lost 5 bases and 2 bases, in that order; junction bases with no gene match: 5. CDR3 residues: CASSPSGRLAYNEQFF. CDR3 nucleotides: TGTGCCAGCAGCCCTAGCGGGAGGTTGGCCTACAATGAGCAGTTCTTC.

This clonotype was picked up a small number of times. This chain uses TRBV20-1 with TRBJ2-4; D remains ambiguous. In germline, CDR1 is DFQATT, CDR2 SNEGSKA (reference sequence). V gave up 3 bases and J gave up 0 bases, with 6 bases separating them. This CDR3 has 13 amino acids. For the CDR3, the DNA is TGCAGTGCTAGGGCCACAGCCAAAAACATTCAGTACTTC. This codes for CSARATAKNIQYF.

CDR3 loop: CASSQGLQVSSYEQYF. The CDR3 DNA reads TGCGCCAGCAGCCAAGGCCTTCAGGTGAGCTCCTACGAGCAGTACTTC. The chain uses TRBV4-1 and TRBJ2-7, with D unresolved. The CDR3 covers 16 residues. V was shortened by 1 base and J by 0 bases, with 13 bases between the two germline ends. In germline, CDR1 is MGHRA, CDR2 YSYEKL.

The chain has TRBV2 and TRBJ1-6; TRBD1 is a possible D gene (6 bases). CDR1 SNHLY and CDR2 FYNNEI come from the germline V gene. The CDR3 consists of 14 residues. Trimming shortened V by 7 bases and J by 8 bases, and 15 bases separated the two germline ends. For the CDR3, the DNA is TGTGCCAGCACCGAAGGACAGCGCCATTCACCCCTCCACTTT. This sequence encodes CASTEGQRHSPLHF.

The chain is built from TRBV20-1 and TRBJ2-3, with TRBD2 matching over 11 bases. Looked up from germline, CDR1 is DFQATT and CDR2 is SNEGSKA (reference sequence). The CDR3 runs 16 residues. The trim removed 0 bases at V and 4 bases at J, leaving 6 bases unmatched. This CDR3 is CSARERTSGSADTQYF. In DNA, the CDR3 is TGCAGTGCTAGAGAGCGCACTAGCGGGAGCGCAGATACGCAGTATTTT.

This chain's CDR3 is CAGPRRREGNGEQFF. CDR3 sequence (DNA): TGTGCCGGGCCCCGCCGGCGGGAGGGGAACGGTGAGCAGTTCTTC. V is TRBV28 and J is TRBJ2-1; 9 positions match TRBD2. This CDR3 has 15 residues. The V gene end was trimmed by 11 bases and the J gene end by 9 bases; junction bases not matched to a gene: 17. CDR1 and CDR2 from the germline V gene are MDHEN and SYDVKM.

This clonotype was recorded at least ten times. The chain is built from TRBV6-6 and TRBJ2-2, with 12 nucleotides matching TRBD2. CDR3 length: 16 residues. The germline V gene has CDR1 MNHNY and CDR2 SVGAGI (reference sequence). After removal of 7 bases from V and 5 bases from J, the junction contained 8 bases not matched to a gene. The CDR3 DNA sequence: TGTGCCAGCATCAGACTAGCGGGAGAAGGGACCGGGGAGCTGTTTTTT. The encoded protein is CASIRLAGEGTGELFF.

In its sample, this clonotype was seen a few times. The chain uses TRBV20-1 and TRBJ1-1; TRBD1 might be the D (5 bases). Germline V gene sequence: CDR1 DFQATT, CDR2 SNEGSKA (reference sequence). The length of the CDR3 is 14 residues. Trimming took off 0 bases at V and 1 base at J, with 9 bases between the two ends. DNA of the CDR3: TGCAGTGCTAGAGATTTGAGGGGGAACACTGAAGCTTTCTTT. Translating gives CSARDLRGNTEAFF.